This T cell receptor beta chain is from a study of CD8+ T cells in alopecia areata listed by TCRdb under 2018. Some background on the complete study: The treated patients took part in an open-label pilot trial in which moderate-to-severe alopecia areata was treated with oral tofacitinib at 5 to 10 mg twice daily. Patients stayed on tofacitinib for 6 to 18 months and then had 6 months of follow-up off drug so that delayed response and recurrence could be assessed. For the treated patients, the SALT score, which quantifies what percentage of scalp surface area is affected, served as the measure of disease severity. The study used high-throughput TCRbeta sequencing to examine T cell clonal expansion in alopecia areata, in both the C3H/HeJ mouse model and human patients. On the human side, TCRbeta sequencing was run on scalp tissue and on sorted CD4+ and CD8+ peripheral blood T cells from healthy controls and from alopecia areata patients with either patchy or totalis/universalis disease. Biopsies were taken from tofacitinib-treated patients at baseline and at 4 and 24 weeks of treatment, and a later scalp biopsy was taken in several of the tofacitinib-treated patients. Scalp clonality was compared across normal scalp (n=4), patchy alopecia areata scalp (n=8), and alopecia totalis/universalis scalp (n=8). RNA came from the PAXgene miRNA kit for fixed scalp, the miRNeasy kit for PBMCs, and the RNeasy kit for mouse skin. immunoSEQ multiplex PCR using 35 Vbeta forward primers and 13 Jbeta reverse primers was used to amplify TCRbeta CDR3 regions.

General findings and caveats noted by the study authors: With tofacitinib, both scalp clonality and the number of expanded CD8+ clones among the top 100 scalp clones went down significantly. Unlike mouse skin, where gammadelta T cells dominate, normal human skin contains resident alphabeta T cells that get sequenced too, which complicates analysis of the scalp TCR repertoire. Compared with mice, TCR sequences shared between patients were less clear, possibly partly because of HLA diversity across the patient population. The treated cohort was small, with a single nonresponder, so links between baseline CD8+ expansion and response need larger studies. Many expanded lesional clones persisted in scalp and blood during tofacitinib treatment, which may partly explain relapse after stopping treatment. Lesional scalp, especially in alopecia totalis/universalis, showed higher clonality and more expanded CD8+ clones than normal scalp, suggesting antigenic drive.

This sample's time point label indicates: less than 25 weeks on oral tofacitinib. The sample's treatment or condition label, in plain terms: oral pan-JAK inhibitor, 5-10 mg twice daily. Peripheral blood and lesional scalp punch biopsies were obtained from patients with alopecia areata. PBMCs were separated by density centrifugation and stained for CD3, CD4 and CD8, after which CD4+ and CD8+ T cells were sorted on a FACSAria. The library was produced with the immunoSEQ multiplex PCR assay. RNA was extracted from all samples and reverse transcribed into cDNA, which served as template for TCR sequencing. First-strand cDNA was synthesized with SuperScript III using a 2:1 mix of oligo-dT and random hexamers. Amplification bias was assessed with a synthetic immune receptor repertoire, and residual bias was removed computationally. The authors' analysis ran thus. Raw reads were preprocessed to remove errors, and CDR3 was defined according to IMGT conventions as the region from the conserved cysteine to phenylalanine. Clonality was computed as 1 minus the Shannon entropy, with the entropy normalized by log2 of the number of productive unique TCRs. CD4 or CD8 identity of scalp clones was inferred by cross-referencing scalp TCRbeta sequences with sorted blood CD4 and CD8 repertoires. TCRdb re-hosts the immuneACCESS table, in-frame sequences only. Its copies lack some clones; in the studies checked, an unresolved V gene accounts for under half of them, and the cause for the rest is not known. Clonal size and the V and J genes are those of that table, whereas D and trimming came from the DNA. The sample table holds some 200,000 clones, of which nearly 60% were seen once. The top ten clones comprise 4.5% to 6% of the sample.

Turning to this clone: It lacks a known antigen. No base qualities exist here, and no much larger clone lies one base off it.

CDR1 and CDR2 (LGHNA, YSLEER) derive from the germline V gene. V and J are truncated by 0 bases and 6 bases respectively, leaving an intervening sequence of 14 bases. The CDR3 sequence holds 15 residues, the cysteine and phenylalanine included. Just the 45-base CDR3 DNA is kept, in frame starting at base 1. This TCR came from a human donor with alopecia areata. The source was CD4+ T cells sorted from blood, collected at week 24, from a patient treated with tofacitinib. Here the chain combines TRBV4-3 and TRBJ1-2; the D gene is perhaps TRBD1, from 5 matching bases. The CDR3 corresponds to CASSQDERGFDGYTF. In nucleotides, the sequence is TGCGCCAGCAGCCAAGATGAGAGGGGATTCGATGGCTACACCTTC.